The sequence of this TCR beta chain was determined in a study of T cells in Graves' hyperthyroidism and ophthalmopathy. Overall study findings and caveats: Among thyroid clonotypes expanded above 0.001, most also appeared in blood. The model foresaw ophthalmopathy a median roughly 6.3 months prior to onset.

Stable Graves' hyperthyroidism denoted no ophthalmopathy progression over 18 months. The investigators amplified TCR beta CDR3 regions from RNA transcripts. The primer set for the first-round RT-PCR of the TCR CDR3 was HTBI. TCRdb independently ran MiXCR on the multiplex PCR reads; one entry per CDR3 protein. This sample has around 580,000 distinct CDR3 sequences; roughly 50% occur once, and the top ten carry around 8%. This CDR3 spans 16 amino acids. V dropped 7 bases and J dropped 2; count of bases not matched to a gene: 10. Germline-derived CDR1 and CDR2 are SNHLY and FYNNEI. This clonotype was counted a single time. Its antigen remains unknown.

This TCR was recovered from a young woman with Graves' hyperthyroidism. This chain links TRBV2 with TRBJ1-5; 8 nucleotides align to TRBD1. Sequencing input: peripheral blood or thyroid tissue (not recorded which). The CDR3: CASKGGQGDGNQPQHF. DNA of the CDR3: TGTGCCAGCAAGGGAGGACAGGGCGATGGCAATCAGCCCCAGCATTTT. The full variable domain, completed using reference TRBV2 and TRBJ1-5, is EPEVTQTPSHQVTQMGQEVILRCVPISNHLYFYWYRQILGQKVEFLVSFYNNEISEKSEIFDDQFSVERPDGSNFTLKIRSTKLEDSAMYFCASKGGQGDGNQPQHFGDGTRLSIL.